These T cell receptor beta chains were read from a single sample in a study of blood T cell repertoires in COVID-19. The method was immunoSEQ multiplex PCR; TCRdb's version includes in-frame clones alone and lacks a portion of them. The sample carries under 95,000 clones, roughly four fifths recorded once. The sequenced sample was peripheral blood. The receptor source for this set is an elderly woman with acute or convalescent COVID-19. CDR3s include the opening cysteine and the closing phenylalanine or tryptophan. D genes are given only for firm matches. The size field is filled for only some rows; it gives once, few, many or a size class.

V,size,J,D,DNA,CDR3
TRBV20-1,NA,TRBJ1-3,NA,TGCAGTGCTAGTCTTGGGGGGGCAAGAAACACCATATATTTT,CSASLGGARNTIYF
TRBV7-7,NA,TRBJ2-5,TRBD2,TGTGCCAGCAGCTTAGCCGGAGGACTAGCGGCAGAGACCCAGTACTTC,CASSLAGGLAAETQYF
TRBV7-2,NA,TRBJ2-3,NA,TGTGCCAGCAGCTTTGGGGGCTCTGATACGCAGTATTTT,CASSFGGSDTQYF
TRBV19,NA,TRBJ1-6,NA,TGTGCCAGTAGTATGAGGAGGGACTCACCCCTCCACTTT,CASSMRRDSPLHF
TRBV19,once,TRBJ2-2,TRBD2,TGTGCCAGTGCCAGCCGGGGGGTTGACGGGGAGCTGTTTTTT,CASASRGVDGELFF
TRBV7-9,NA,TRBJ2-7,TRBD1,TGTGCCAGCAGCTTGGACAGGGTGAGCTCCTACGAGCAGTACTTC,CASSLDRVSSYEQYF
TRBV6-5,NA,TRBJ2-1,NA,TGTGCCAGCAGATCTCCGGGGGAGCAGTTCTTC,CASRSPGEQFF
TRBV6-6,NA,TRBJ1-3,TRBD1,TGTGCCAGCAGCACGGGACAGGATATTGGAAACACCATATATTTT,CASSTGQDIGNTIYF
TRBV10-3,NA,TRBJ1-3,NA,TGTGCCATCAGTGAGTCAGGGGACATTGGAAACACCATATATTTT,CAISESGDIGNTIYF
TRBV9,NA,TRBJ2-3,NA,TGTGCCAGCAGCGTAAAAAGTGAAGGGGCAAATACGCAGTATTTT,CASSVKSEGANTQYF
TRBV3-1/TRBV3-2,NA,TRBJ2-5,NA,TGTGCCAGCAGCCTCCCACAGGGATCGGTCGCCCAGTACTTC,CASSLPQGSVAQYF
TRBV7-8,NA,TRBJ1-3,TRBD1,TGTGCCAGCAGCCATGACAGGGGAATAGGAAACACCATATATTTT,CASSHDRGIGNTIYF
TRBV7-2,NA,TRBJ2-1,NA,TGTGCCAGCAGCTTCGAGAGCTCCTACAATGAGCAGTTCTTC,CASSFESSYNEQFF
TRBV6-1,NA,TRBJ1-4,NA,TGTGCCAGCAGTGAAGACAGGGTGTATGAAAAACTGTTTTTT,CASSEDRVYEKLFF
TRBV19,NA,TRBJ2-2,NA,TGTGCCAGTAGTGTAACAGGGAGCTGGGAGCTGTTTTTT,CASSVTGSWELFF
TRBV27,NA,TRBJ1-2,TRBD1,TGTGCCAGCAGGACAGGGACCGGCTACACCTTC,CASRTGTGYTF
TRBV3-1/TRBV3-2,NA,TRBJ2-5,TRBD2,TGTGCCAGCAGCCAAGTTGGTAGCGGGGGCCAAGAGACCCAGTACTTC,CASSQVGSGGQETQYF
TRBV2,NA,TRBJ2-3,TRBD1,TGTGCCATCCGAGACGGCAGGGGGCGATCAGATACGCAGTATTTT,CAIRDGRGRSDTQYF
TRBV3-1/TRBV3-2,NA,TRBJ1-6,TRBD1,TGTGCCAGCAGTCTGTCTACAGGGGGTTCACCCCTCCACTTT,CASSLSTGGSPLHF
TRBV15,once,TRBJ1-4,NA,TGTGCCACCAGCAGAGATGGACAGAGATCAAATGAAAAACTGTTTTTT,CATSRDGQRSNEKLFF
TRBV28,NA,TRBJ1-2,TRBD1,TGTGCCAGCAGTTTGGCAGGGGGCGTCTATGGCTACACCTTC,CASSLAGGVYGYTF
TRBV5-1,NA,TRBJ2-1,NA,TGCGCCAGCAGCTTGGATAGGACTACCTACAATGAGCAGTTCTTC,CASSLDRTTYNEQFF
TRBV10-3,NA,TRBJ1-2,NA,TGTGCCATCCGCCCCCTACAGGGAGGGAGATATGGCTACACCTTC,CAIRPLQGGRYGYTF
TRBV11-3,NA,TRBJ2-2,NA,TGTGCCAGCAGCTTAGGGGGGGACAGCAACACCGGGGAGCTGTTTTTT,CASSLGGDSNTGELFF
TRBV9,NA,TRBJ2-3,TRBD2,TGTGCCAGCAGCCTAGCGGGCGGGACTGGCACAGATACGCAGTATTTT,CASSLAGGTGTDTQYF
TRBV18,NA,TRBJ1-3,NA,TGTGCCAGCTCACCACAAGACAGTTCTGGAAACACCATATATTTT,CASSPQDSSGNTIYF
TRBV11-3,NA,TRBJ2-1,NA,TGTGCCAGCCACTGGTCGGACAGCCCGTTCTTC,CASHWSDSPFF
TRBV7-2,NA,TRBJ1-2,NA,TGTGCCAGCCGACCGACAGGATCCACCAGTGGCTACACCTTC,CASRPTGSTSGYTF